A selection of T cell receptor beta chains follows, all from one sample in a study of memory CD4+ T cells and cytomegalovirus serostatus. Sequencing was performed with immunoSEQ multiplex PCR; in TCRdb, only in-frame clones are kept and a portion is missing. This table holds tens of thousands of clones, around 82% found once. Sequencing was carried out using memory CD4+ T cells from blood. Receptors were obtained from an adult in good health and CMV-seronegative. Both conserved end residues are part of each CDR3. Each record gives: J gene, D gene, V gene, clone size, CDR3 DNA, CDR3 protein. A D gene is named only where the DNA matches it firmly. Size tells how often a clone was seen (once, few, many) or the class of an expanded clone, and some rows leave it out.

j_gene: TRBJ2-3; d_gene: .; v_gene: TRBV4-2; abundance: once; CDR3nt: TGTGCCAGCAGCCAAGAGATGCAGATAACAGATACGCAGTATTTT; CDR3aa: CASSQEMQITDTQYF
j_gene: TRBJ1-1; d_gene: .; v_gene: TRBV7-8; abundance: few; CDR3nt: TGTGCCAGCAGCTTAGCAGGAGTCACAGAAGCTTTCTTT; CDR3aa: CASSLAGVTEAFF
j_gene: TRBJ1-1; d_gene: .; v_gene: TRBV7-9; abundance: .; CDR3nt: TGTGCCAGTGTGCCCGACCGGGGGTCGAACACTGAAGCTTTCTTT; CDR3aa: CASVPDRGSNTEAFF
j_gene: TRBJ2-7; d_gene: .; v_gene: TRBV6-4; abundance: .; CDR3nt: TGTGCCAGCAGTGAAGAAGACAGAGTCTACGAGCAGTACTTC; CDR3aa: CASSEEDRVYEQYF
j_gene: TRBJ2-5; d_gene: .; v_gene: TRBV2; abundance: .; CDR3nt: TGTGCCAGCAGTGCTGACAGGTGGGAAGAGACCCAGTACTTC; CDR3aa: CASSADRWEETQYF
j_gene: TRBJ2-5; d_gene: .; v_gene: TRBV19; abundance: .; CDR3nt: TGTGCCAGTAGTCCGGAAGGAGGGGGCTTTCAAGAGACCCAGTACTTC; CDR3aa: CASSPEGGGFQETQYF
j_gene: TRBJ1-5; d_gene: .; v_gene: TRBV7-2; abundance: few; CDR3nt: TGTGCCAGCAGCTCAGGGATCAATCAGCCCCAGCATTTT; CDR3aa: CASSSGINQPQHF
j_gene: TRBJ2-4; d_gene: .; v_gene: TRBV6-1; abundance: .; CDR3nt: TGTGCCAGCAGTGATCCCCTGGCTCTGGGGGAGCTAGCCAAAAACATTCAGTACTTC; CDR3aa: CASSDPLALGELAKNIQYF
j_gene: TRBJ2-3; d_gene: .; v_gene: TRBV2; abundance: .; CDR3nt: TGTGCCAGCAGTTCCCCGGGGGACCCGACAGATACGCAGTATTTT; CDR3aa: CASSSPGDPTDTQYF
j_gene: TRBJ2-7; d_gene: .; v_gene: TRBV7-2; abundance: .; CDR3nt: TGTGCCAGCAGCCCGCCGCCCCCTACAGGGCCCGAGCAGTACTTC; CDR3aa: CASSPPPPTGPEQYF
j_gene: TRBJ1-2; d_gene: .; v_gene: TRBV2; abundance: .; CDR3nt: TGTGCCAGCTCGACGGGGGTTCTCGGAATCTTC; CDR3aa: CASSTGVLGIF
j_gene: TRBJ1-6; d_gene: TRBD1; v_gene: TRBV27; abundance: .; CDR3nt: TGTGCCAGCTCCTACAGGGGGCAAGGATCACCCCTCCACTTT; CDR3aa: CASSYRGQGSPLHF
j_gene: TRBJ1-6; d_gene: .; v_gene: TRBV11-2; abundance: .; CDR3nt: TGTGCCAGCAGCTCCCTTTCGGGACCTTCCAATTCACCCCTCCACTTT; CDR3aa: CASSSLSGPSNSPLHF
j_gene: TRBJ1-1; d_gene: .; v_gene: TRBV6-1; abundance: few; CDR3nt: TGTGCCAGCTGCCCGACAGGCTCCACTGAAGCTTTCTTT; CDR3aa: CASCPTGSTEAFF
j_gene: TRBJ2-5; d_gene: .; v_gene: TRBV11-2; abundance: .; CDR3nt: TGTGCCAGCAGCTTAGTTCCCCATGCGGAGACCCAGTACTTC; CDR3aa: CASSLVPHAETQYF
j_gene: TRBJ2-2; d_gene: .; v_gene: TRBV4-3; abundance: .; CDR3nt: TGCGCCAGCAGCCAAGACAGGGTCTCCGGGGAGCTGTTTTTT; CDR3aa: CASSQDRVSGELFF
j_gene: TRBJ1-1; d_gene: TRBD1; v_gene: TRBV27; abundance: .; CDR3nt: TGTGCCAGCAGTTACAGGGGTACTACTGAAGCTTTCTTT; CDR3aa: CASSYRGTTEAFF
j_gene: TRBJ2-1; d_gene: .; v_gene: TRBV5-4; abundance: .; CDR3nt: TGTGCCAGCAGCGTCGATTGGACCTCCTACAATGAGCAGTTCTTC; CDR3aa: CASSVDWTSYNEQFF
j_gene: TRBJ2-7; d_gene: TRBD1; v_gene: TRBV6-5; abundance: few; CDR3nt: TGTGCCAGCAGTTACTCAACGACAGGGCGGCACGAGCAGTACTTC; CDR3aa: CASSYSTTGRHEQYF
j_gene: TRBJ2-5; d_gene: TRBD2; v_gene: TRBV10-3; abundance: .; CDR3nt: TGTGCCATCAGTGCACTAGCGGGGGTTCAAGAGACCCAGTACTTC; CDR3aa: CAISALAGVQETQYF
j_gene: TRBJ1-6; d_gene: .; v_gene: TRBV7-9; abundance: .; CDR3nt: TGTGCCAGCAGCTTGTCCAGCCTCTATTCACCCCTCCACTTT; CDR3aa: CASSLSSLYSPLHF
j_gene: TRBJ2-4; d_gene: TRBD1; v_gene: TRBV5-6; abundance: once; CDR3nt: TGTGCCAGCAGCTTTGGACAGGGGGAAAACATTCAGTACTTC; CDR3aa: CASSFGQGENIQYF
j_gene: TRBJ1-5; d_gene: .; v_gene: TRBV6-1; abundance: .; CDR3nt: TGTGCCAGCACCCTTGGCCAGGGGAACCAGCCCCAGCATTTT; CDR3aa: CASTLGQGNQPQHF
j_gene: TRBJ1-1; d_gene: .; v_gene: TRBV4-3; abundance: few; CDR3nt: TGCGCCAGCAGCCCCGGAGGGGCAGGGAACACTGAAGCTTTCTTT; CDR3aa: CASSPGGAGNTEAFF
j_gene: TRBJ2-2; d_gene: TRBD1; v_gene: TRBV11-2; abundance: .; CDR3nt: TGTGCCAGCAGCTTAGGGGGACAGGGGGCGGTCACCGGGGAGCTGTTTTTT; CDR3aa: CASSLGGQGAVTGELFF
j_gene: TRBJ1-3; d_gene: TRBD1; v_gene: TRBV30; abundance: .; CDR3nt: TGTGCCTGGACCACCCCGGGACAGACGCCCTCTGGAAACACCATATATTTT; CDR3aa: CAWTTPGQTPSGNTIYF
j_gene: TRBJ2-1; d_gene: .; v_gene: TRBV6-1; abundance: .; CDR3nt: TGTGCCAGCAGTACCAGACTAGATTCCTACAATGAGCAGTTCTTC; CDR3aa: CASSTRLDSYNEQFF
j_gene: TRBJ2-5; d_gene: .; v_gene: TRBV4-3; abundance: .; CDR3nt: TGCGCCAGCAGCCAAGGGCCGGGTCCCCAAGAGACCCAGTACTTC; CDR3aa: CASSQGPGPQETQYF
j_gene: TRBJ1-1; d_gene: TRBD1; v_gene: TRBV7-2; abundance: once; CDR3nt: TGTGCCAGCAGCGAACAGGGGGCTGAAGCTTTCTTT; CDR3aa: CASSEQGAEAFF
j_gene: TRBJ1-6; d_gene: .; v_gene: TRBV14; abundance: .; CDR3nt: TGTGCCAGCAGCCAAGCCATACTCTATTCACCCCTCCACTTT; CDR3aa: CASSQAILYSPLHF
j_gene: TRBJ2-7; d_gene: .; v_gene: TRBV6-1; abundance: .; CDR3nt: TGTGCCAGCAGTGAAGCGGAGTATGGGGTTGGGAGCTCCTACGAGCAGTACTTC; CDR3aa: CASSEAEYGVGSSYEQYF
j_gene: TRBJ2-7; d_gene: .; v_gene: TRBV7-2; abundance: .; CDR3nt: TGTGCCAGCAGCTTACTCGTACAGCCGGAGCAGTACTTC; CDR3aa: CASSLLVQPEQYF
j_gene: TRBJ2-3; d_gene: .; v_gene: TRBV6-1; abundance: .; CDR3nt: TGTGCCAGCAGTGATGTCGGGGATACGCAGTATTTT; CDR3aa: CASSDVGDTQYF
j_gene: TRBJ2-1; d_gene: .; v_gene: TRBV29-1; abundance: .; CDR3nt: TGCAGCGTTGAAACGTGGGAACTTGAGCAGTTCTTC; CDR3aa: CSVETWELEQFF
j_gene: TRBJ2-7; d_gene: TRBD1; v_gene: TRBV6-5; abundance: .; CDR3nt: TGTGCCAGCAGCGAAAACAGGGGATACGAGCAGTACTTC; CDR3aa: CASSENRGYEQYF
j_gene: TRBJ2-7; d_gene: .; v_gene: TRBV10-3; abundance: .; CDR3nt: TGTGCCATCAGTGATTGGGAGGTCGGACTGGAGGAGCAGTACTTC; CDR3aa: CAISDWEVGLEEQYF
j_gene: TRBJ2-3; d_gene: .; v_gene: TRBV9; abundance: .; CDR3nt: TGTGCCAGCAGCTTCCGACAGAGCACAGATACGCAGTATTTT; CDR3aa: CASSFRQSTDTQYF
j_gene: TRBJ2-1; d_gene: TRBD1; v_gene: TRBV6-4; abundance: .; CDR3nt: TGTGCCAGCAGTGACTGGGACAGGGGTAATGAGCAGTTCTTC; CDR3aa: CASSDWDRGNEQFF
j_gene: TRBJ1-1; d_gene: TRBD1; v_gene: TRBV29-1; abundance: .; CDR3nt: TGCAGCGTCAGACAGGGGAACACTGAAGCTTTCTTT; CDR3aa: CSVRQGNTEAFF
j_gene: TRBJ1-3; d_gene: .; v_gene: TRBV11-2; abundance: .; CDR3nt: TGTGCCAGCAGCTTAGGTGGTAACACCATATATTTT; CDR3aa: CASSLGGNTIYF
j_gene: TRBJ1-6; d_gene: .; v_gene: TRBV5-1; abundance: .; CDR3nt: TGCGCCAGCAGCAACTCAGGGTTTGATTCACCCCTCCACTTT; CDR3aa: CASSNSGFDSPLHF
j_gene: TRBJ1-2; d_gene: .; v_gene: TRBV5-1; abundance: few; CDR3nt: TGCGCCAGCACTACGGGTCCCGGCGCAAACTATGGCTACACCTTC; CDR3aa: CASTTGPGANYGYTF
j_gene: TRBJ2-7; d_gene: .; v_gene: TRBV19; abundance: .; CDR3nt: TGTGCCAGTAGTAAGGGGGGGGAATCCTACGAGCAGTACTTC; CDR3aa: CASSKGGESYEQYF
j_gene: TRBJ2-2; d_gene: TRBD1; v_gene: TRBV28; abundance: once; CDR3nt: TGTGCCAGCAGTTCGTACAGGGGTGGGACCGGGGAGCTGTTTTTT; CDR3aa: CASSSYRGGTGELFF
j_gene: TRBJ1-1; d_gene: .; v_gene: TRBV29-1; abundance: .; CDR3nt: TGCAGCTCAAACCCAGGGCAGATGAACACTGAAGCTTTCTTT; CDR3aa: CSSNPGQMNTEAFF
j_gene: TRBJ1-2; d_gene: TRBD1; v_gene: TRBV5-6; abundance: .; CDR3nt: TGTGCCAGCAGCTCTTGGGACAGGTACTATGGCTACACCTTC; CDR3aa: CASSSWDRYYGYTF
j_gene: TRBJ1-2; d_gene: .; v_gene: TRBV27; abundance: .; CDR3nt: TGTGCCAGCACTCCCCGCCCCACTAAAGCTAACTATGGCTACACCTTC; CDR3aa: CASTPRPTKANYGYTF
j_gene: TRBJ2-7; d_gene: .; v_gene: TRBV27; abundance: .; CDR3nt: TGTGCCAGCAGACAACAAGGCGAGCAGTACTTC; CDR3aa: CASRQQGEQYF
j_gene: TRBJ2-2; d_gene: .; v_gene: TRBV5-1; abundance: .; CDR3nt: TGCGCCAGCAGCTGGACTATCTACACCGGGGAGCTGTTTTTT; CDR3aa: CASSWTIYTGELFF
j_gene: TRBJ2-3; d_gene: TRBD2; v_gene: TRBV27; abundance: .; CDR3nt: TGTGCCAGCCTTCCGAAGGGACTAGCGGGGGGCCACAGCACAGATACGCAGTATTTT; CDR3aa: CASLPKGLAGGHSTDTQYF
j_gene: TRBJ1-5; d_gene: .; v_gene: TRBV6-1; abundance: .; CDR3nt: TGTGCCAGCAGTGAGAGTCAGCCCCAGCATTTT; CDR3aa: CASSESQPQHF
j_gene: TRBJ1-2; d_gene: .; v_gene: TRBV27; abundance: .; CDR3nt: TGTGCCAGCAGTTTTTTCGCGAGGGGCCATTATGCTGGCTACACCTTC; CDR3aa: CASSFFARGHYAGYTF
j_gene: TRBJ1-3; d_gene: .; v_gene: TRBV30; abundance: .; CDR3nt: TGTGCCTGGAGTGTAGGAGGAAACACCATATATTTT; CDR3aa: CAWSVGGNTIYF
j_gene: TRBJ1-1; d_gene: .; v_gene: TRBV10-3; abundance: medium-sized; CDR3nt: TGTGCCATCTCGAAAGACACTGGGAAGACTGAAGCTTTCTTT; CDR3aa: CAISKDTGKTEAFF